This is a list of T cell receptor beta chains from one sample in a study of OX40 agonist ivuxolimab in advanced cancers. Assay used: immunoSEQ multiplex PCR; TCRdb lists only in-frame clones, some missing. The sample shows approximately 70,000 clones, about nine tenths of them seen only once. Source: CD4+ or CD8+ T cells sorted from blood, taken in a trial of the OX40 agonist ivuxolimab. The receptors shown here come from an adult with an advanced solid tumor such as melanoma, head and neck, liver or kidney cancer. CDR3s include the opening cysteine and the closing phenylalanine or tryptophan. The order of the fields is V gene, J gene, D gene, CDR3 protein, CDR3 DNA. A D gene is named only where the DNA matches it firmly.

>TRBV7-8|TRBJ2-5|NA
CASSYNQGSETQYF
TGTGCCAGCAGCTATAACCAGGGTTCGGAGACCCAGTACTTC
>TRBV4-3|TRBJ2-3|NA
CASSQTRLDTQYF
TGCGCCAGCAGCCAGACCAGGTTAGATACGCAGTATTTT
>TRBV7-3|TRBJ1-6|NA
CASSLLAGRGNSPLHF
TGTGCCAGCAGCCTTCTAGCTGGACGGGGAAATTCACCCCTCCACTTT
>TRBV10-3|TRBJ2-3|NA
CAISGGDGDTQYF
TGTGCCATCAGTGGCGGGGATGGAGATACGCAGTATTTT
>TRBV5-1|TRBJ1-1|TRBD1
CASRTTPGQGGTEAFF
TGCGCCAGCAGAACAACCCCGGGACAGGGAGGGACTGAAGCTTTCTTT
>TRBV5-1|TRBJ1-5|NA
CASSLEPQSNQPQHF
TGCGCCAGCAGCTTGGAGCCGCAAAGCAATCAGCCCCAGCATTTT
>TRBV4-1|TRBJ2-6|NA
CASSQDRSSGANVLTF
TGCGCCAGCAGCCAAGATCGTAGCTCTGGGGCCAACGTCCTGACTTTC
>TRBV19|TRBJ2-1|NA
CASSIDRVYEQFF
TGTGCCAGTAGTATAGACAGGGTGTATGAGCAGTTCTTC
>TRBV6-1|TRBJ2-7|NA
CASSAGRSWLSYEQYF
TGTGCCAGCAGTGCCGGGCGGTCCTGGCTCTCCTACGAGCAGTACTTC
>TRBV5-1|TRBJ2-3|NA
CASSLVDGTRDTQYF
TGCGCCAGCAGCTTGGTGGACGGTACCCGGGATACGCAGTATTTT
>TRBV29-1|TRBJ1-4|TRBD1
CSVETTGGSEKLFF
TGCAGCGTAGAGACAACAGGGGGTAGTGAAAAACTGTTTTTT
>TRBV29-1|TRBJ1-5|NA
CSVGEGNQPQHF
TGCAGCGTTGGGGAGGGCAATCAGCCCCAGCATTTT
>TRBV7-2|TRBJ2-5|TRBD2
CASSYSGGAWETQYF
TGTGCCAGCAGCTATAGCGGGGGGGCTTGGGAGACCCAGTACTTC
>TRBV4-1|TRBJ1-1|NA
CASSQDERTEAFF
TGCGCCAGCAGCCAAGACGAACGGACTGAAGCTTTCTTT
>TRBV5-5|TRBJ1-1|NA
CASSSLIGGDTEAFF
TGTGCCAGCAGCTCGCTTATCGGCGGTGACACTGAAGCTTTCTTT